A selection of T cell receptor beta chains follows, all from one sample in a study of blood T cells in healthy people across ages. TCRdb redid the calling of the 5' RACE reads with MiXCR, one entry per CDR3 protein. Among about 680,000 distinct CDR3 sequences, approximately 49% were seen once, and the ten largest hold roughly a third. Material: blood. Receptor source: an older woman in good health. Both conserved end residues are part of each CDR3. A D gene is named only where the DNA matches it firmly. Size is omitted from some rows. Given values are once, few, many or a class for expanded clones.

size	V	J	D	CDR3	DNA
many	TRBV7-9	TRBJ2-4	-	CASSSDSNIQYF	TGTGCCAGCAGCTCCGACAGTAACATTCAGTACTTC
-	TRBV7-9	TRBJ1-1	-	CASSKRGKAFF	TGTGCCAGCAGCAAACGAGGGAAGGCTTTCTTT
-	TRBV7-2	TRBJ1-2	-	CASSPETVGRYGYTF	TGTGCCAGCAGCCCAGAGACAGTTGGACGGTATGGCTACACCTTC
-	TRBV5-1	TRBJ2-2	TRBD1	CASSKGTDTGELFF	TGCGCCAGCAGCAAAGGGACAGACACCGGGGAGCTGTTTTTT
-	TRBV12-3/TRBV12-4	TRBJ2-1	TRBD2	CASSSETRSSGNEQFF	TGTGCCAGCAGTTCAGAGACTAGATCTAGCGGCAATGAGCAGTTCTTC
few	TRBV9	TRBJ2-1	TRBD2	CASSVEGTSGSLGEQFF	TGTGCCAGCAGCGTAGAGGGGACTAGCGGGAGTCTTGGAGAGCAGTTCTTC
-	TRBV29-1	TRBJ2-5	TRBD1	CSVQDRSQETQYF	TGCAGCGTGCAGGACAGGTCCCAAGAGACCCAGTACTTC
few	TRBV25-1	TRBJ1-1	-	CASTRAGEAFF	TGTGCCAGCACCCGGGCCGGGGAAGCTTTCTTT
-	TRBV20-1	TRBJ2-1	TRBD2	CSEDVGLAGVNEQFF	TGCAGTGAGGACGTCGGACTGGCGGGAGTGAATGAGCAGTTCTTC
few	TRBV15	TRBJ2-4	TRBD2	CATSRALGLEGSIQYF	TGTGCCACCAGCAGAGCCCTCGGACTAGAAGGTTCCATTCAGTACTTC
few	TRBV10-3	TRBJ2-3	TRBD1	CAISQQGKTLTDTQYF	TGTGCCATCAGTCAACAGGGGAAGACTCTCACAGATACGCAGTATTTT
-	TRBV20-1	TRBJ2-1	TRBD2	CSARSSGSVPGNEQFF	TGCAGTGCTAGATCCAGCGGGAGCGTCCCAGGGAATGAGCAGTTCTTC
few	TRBV28	TRBJ2-3	-	CASSLMGPDTQYF	TGTGCCAGCAGTTTGATGGGACCAGATACGCAGTATTTT
-	TRBV6-1	TRBJ1-6	TRBD1	CASSPQPGTGGHSSSYNSPLHF	TGTGCCAGCAGTCCCCAGCCAGGGACAGGGGGCCACTCGAGCTCCTATAATTCACCCCTCCACTTT
few	TRBV20-1	TRBJ2-7	-	CSASVGQIYEQYF	TGCAGTGCTAGTGTCGGCCAGATCTACGAGCAGTACTTC
-	TRBV7-3	TRBJ2-3	TRBD2	CASSCQGLAGVVIVGTSTDTQYF	TGTGCCAGCAGCTGCCAGGGACTAGCGGGAGTTGTGATCGTTGGGACTAGCACAGATACGCAGTATTTT
once	TRBV15	TRBJ2-3	-	CATSTRPAETDTQYF	TGTGCCACCAGCACACGACCAGCCGAAACAGATACGCAGTATTTT
-	TRBV6-5	TRBJ1-6	-	CASRENRGGSSPLHF	TGTGCCAGCAGAGAGAACAGAGGGGGGTCTTCACCCCTCCACTTT
-	TRBV4-2	TRBJ2-1	-	CAGSQERPVRGDEQFF	TGTGCCGGCAGCCAAGAGAGGCCGGTTCGAGGGGATGAGCAGTTCTTC
-	TRBV24-1	TRBJ2-7	TRBD2	CATSDPRASGSSYNEQYF	TGTGCCACCAGTGACCCCAGGGCTAGCGGTAGCTCCTACAATGAGCAGTACTTC
-	TRBV4-1	TRBJ2-5	TRBD2	CASSQVAGGSETQYF	TGCGCCAGCAGCCAGGTAGCGGGAGGGTCTGAGACCCAGTACTTC
-	TRBV28	TRBJ1-6	-	CASRTGQWALHF	TGTGCCAGCAGAACAGGGCAATGGGCCCTCCACTTT
few	TRBV7-9	TRBJ2-1	TRBD2	CASSVKRELIEQFF	TGTGCCAGCAGCGTCAAGCGGGAGTTGATTGAGCAGTTCTTC
-	TRBV20-1	TRBJ2-7	TRBD2	CSAREVAGGYEQYF	TGCAGTGCTAGAGAAGTAGCGGGAGGTTACGAGCAGTACTTC
-	TRBV5-6	TRBJ2-3	TRBD2	CASSRAPGLALDTQYF	TGTGCCAGCAGCCGCGCCCCGGGACTAGCGTTAGATACGCAGTATTTT
few	TRBV7-8	TRBJ2-7	TRBD2	CASSLAPGGPREQYF	TGTGCCAGCAGCTTAGCCCCGGGAGGGCCCCGCGAGCAGTACTTC
-	TRBV12-3/TRBV12-4	TRBJ2-7	-	CASSLVSGAGGQSYEQYF	TGTGCCAGCAGTTTAGTCTCTGGGGCAGGAGGACAATCCTACGAGCAGTACTTC
-	TRBV29-1	TRBJ2-3	-	CSVVRRDAQRTDTQYF	TGCAGCGTTGTACGCCGGGACGCCCAGCGCACAGATACGCAGTATTTT
-	TRBV7-2	TRBJ1-1	-	CASSLVERAFF	TGTGCCAGCAGCTTAGTGGAACGGGCTTTCTTT
few	TRBV30	TRBJ2-3	TRBD2	CAWRETSGRAVRITDTQYF	TGTGCCTGGAGAGAGACTAGCGGGAGGGCCGTGAGGATCACAGATACGCAGTATTTT
-	TRBV5-1	TRBJ2-7	-	CASRLGLTLPHEQYF	TGCGCCAGCAGACTGGGTCTGACGCTCCCCCACGAGCAGTACTTC
few	TRBV7-2	TRBJ1-6	-	CASSLVLSPLHF	TGTGCCAGCAGCTTAGTATTATCACCCCTCCACTTT
once	TRBV10-3	TRBJ1-1	TRBD1	CAVDRDMNTEAFF	TGTGCCGTGGACAGGGATATGAACACTGAAGCTTTCTTT
-	TRBV7-2	TRBJ2-1	-	CASSSQTASYNEQFF	TGTGCCAGCAGCTCCCAGACAGCGTCCTACAATGAGCAGTTCTTC
-	TRBV11-3	TRBJ2-1	-	CASSLGDRGGVTHEQFF	TGTGCCAGCAGCTTGGGCGACAGGGGAGGGGTAACACATGAGCAGTTCTTC
-	TRBV20-1	TRBJ2-5	-	CSARGTAWYKETQYF	TGCAGTGCTAGAGGGACAGCCTGGTACAAAGAGACCCAGTACTTC
-	TRBV3-1	TRBJ1-4	-	CASRDGKEKLFF	TGTGCCAGCCGGGACGGAAAGGAAAAACTGTTTTTT